This record looks at one T cell receptor (beta chain) sequence and its context. This entry belongs to a study of blood T cell repertoires in COVID-19. Overall study context: Italy, Spain and the United States were the sources of the convalescent and acute COVID-19 samples. From T cells, B-cell-depleted T cells, or PBMCs came the material, which was cDNA or gDNA.

In the original processing: Quantification of nucleated cells was approximated via reference gene primer amplification. Repertoires were generated with immunoSEQ multiplex PCR, while TCRdb's copy carries only in-frame clones and drops some. V and J calls and clone size are given by that table; D and trimming were obtained from the DNA. This table holds about 670,000 clones, 75% to 90% found once. The V and J ends lost 3 bases and 5 bases respectively, with 17 bases between them. The germline CDR1 and CDR2 sequences are SGHKS and YYEKEE (reference sequence). This CDR3 region has 15 residues. The source is a young woman with acute or convalescent COVID-19. This chain links TRBV5-5 with TRBJ1-1; TRBD1 might be the D (6 bases). Material for sequencing was peripheral blood. The CDR3 sequence is CASSSDRTRETEAFF. The DNA of the CDR3 is TGTGCCAGCAGCTCCGACAGGACCCGAGAGACTGAAGCTTTCTTT.